The 24 T cell receptor beta chains below come from one sample, sequenced in a study of PD-1 blockade in classical Hodgkin lymphoma. Method: immunoSEQ multiplex PCR; TCRdb's copy keeps in-frame clones and lacks some. This table holds approximately 11,000 clones, approximately 81% found once. In every patient, relapse followed autologous stem cell transplantation, while exposure to brentuximab vedotin differed. Magnetic depletion of non-target cells from thawed PBMCs yielded purified CD8+ T cells. Material: CD8+ T cells from blood, obtained at baseline. These receptors all come from a human donor with classical Hodgkin lymphoma.

This rearrangement joins TRBV5-4 to TRBJ2-7, with 9 nucleotides matching TRBD2. The CDR3 has 15 residues. The V gene end was trimmed by 2 bases and the J gene end by 5 bases; junction bases not matched to a gene: 8. Germline CDR1 and CDR2: SGHNT and YYREEE (reference sequence). The CDR3: CASSFKAGGIDEQYF. The CDR3 DNA is TGTGCCAGCAGCTTTAAAGCGGGAGGTATCGACGAGCAGTACTTC.

This rearrangement joins TRBV4-1 to TRBJ2-3; the match to TRBD2 covers 8 bases. The germline V gene encodes CDR1 MGHRA and CDR2 YSYEKL. The V and J ends lost 0 bases and 4 bases, in that order; junction bases with no gene match: 9. The CDR3 has 17 amino acids. The CDR3 region is CASSQDPAGVMADTQYF. In nucleotides, the CDR3 is TGCGCCAGCAGCCAAGACCCAGCGGGAGTAATGGCAGATACGCAGTATTTT.

V gene TRBV4-3 combines with J gene TRBJ1-3; 9 bases line up with TRBD1. Germline V gives CDR1 LGHNA, CDR2 YSLEER. Trimming cost V 3 bases and J 2 bases; bases outside gene matches: 2. The CDR3 covers 15 residues. As DNA, the CDR3 is TGCGCCAGCAGCCAGGGGACAGGGCCTGGAAACACCATATATTTT. It is translated as CASSQGTGPGNTIYF.

V is TRBV27 and J is TRBJ2-7, with D possibly matching TRBD1 (6 bases). This CDR3 comprises 13 residues. V dropped 6 bases and J dropped 5 bases, with 14 bases sitting between them. The V gene's germline CDR1 is MNHEY and CDR2 SMNVEV (reference sequence). The DNA for the CDR3 is TGTGCCAGCAGGCAGACAGGTGCCAACGAGCAGTACTTC. This sequence encodes CASRQTGANEQYF.

This chain connects TRBV6-5 to TRBJ2-3; D call uncertain. CDR1 and CDR2 (germline): MNHEY, SVGAGI. Trimming took 6 bases from V and 5 from J, leaving 15 bases between them. This CDR3 has 14 residues. The CDR3 spells CASSPPSSLDTQYF. The CDR3 DNA reads as TGTGCCAGCAGCCCACCTTCTTCTCTAGATACGCAGTATTTT.

This chain connects TRBV28 to TRBJ1-2, with a tentative D call TRBD1 (6 bases). V was cut by 6 bases and J by 6 bases, with 20 bases left in between. The length of the CDR3 is 15 residues. In germline, CDR1 is MDHEN, CDR2 SYDVKM. CDR3 residues: CASSLFRDNRDGYTF. The DNA of the CDR3 is TGTGCCAGCAGCCTATTTCGGGACAATAGAGATGGCTACACCTTC.

For the CDR3, the DNA is TGTGCCAGCAGCCCTTCAGGATTGAACACTGAAGCTTTCTTT. Translation: CASSPSGLNTEAFF. This chain connects TRBV6-5 to TRBJ1-1; D unclear. V lost 6 bases and J 0 bases, leaving 11 bases between the germline ends. Germline loops: CDR1 MNHEY, CDR2 SVGAGI. This CDR3 contains 14 residues.

The chain has TRBV30 and TRBJ2-5; tentatively, D is TRBD2 (5 bases). The length of the CDR3 is 15 residues. CDR1 is GTSNPN and CDR2 is SVGIG in the germline V gene (reference sequence). V gave up 8 bases and J gave up 4 bases, with 23 bases separating them. The DNA for the CDR3 is TGTGCCGGGCAAGCGTCCGGCGGAGGAAGAGAGACCCAGTACTTC. Translation gives CAGQASGGGRETQYF. Full variable domain (rest looked up from reference TRBV30 and TRBJ2-5): SQTIHQWPATLVQPVGSPLSLECTVEGTSNPNLYWYRQAAGRGLQLLFYSVGIGQISSEVPQNLSASRPQDRQFILSSKKLLLSDSGFYLCAGQASGGGRETQYFGPGTRLLVL.

J is TRBJ2-7 and V is TRBV27; D gene ambiguous. The CDR3 runs to 15 residues. From germline, CDR1 is MNHEY and CDR2 SMNVEV (reference sequence). Trimming left V 5 bases short and J 0 bases short, with 14 bases between. The CDR3 DNA is TGTGCCAGCAGTCCAACGACAAGTAGCTCCTACGAGCAGTACTTC. Encoded protein: CASSPTTSSSYEQYF.

The rearrangement joins TRBV7-9 to TRBJ1-2, with 7 bases aligning to TRBD1. This CDR3 is 14 amino acids long. The junction had 7 bases not matched to a gene; V was cut back by 6 bases and J by 3 bases. Germline CDR1 SEHNR, CDR2 FQNEAQ (reference sequence). This CDR3 is CASRKTGNDYGYTF. CDR3 DNA sequence: TGTGCCAGCAGGAAGACAGGGAACGACTATGGCTACACCTTC. Combining the CDR3 with reference TRBV7-9 and TRBJ1-2 gives the whole variable domain DTGVSQNPRHKITKRGQNVTFRCDPISEHNRLYWYRQTLGQGPEFLTYFQNEAQLEKSRLLSDRFSAERPKGSFSTLEIQRTEQGDSAMYLCASRKTGNDYGYTFGSGTRLTVV.

The chain links TRBV15 to TRBJ1-1; no reliable D call. The length of the CDR3 is 15 residues. Germline assignment: CDR1 LNHNV and CDR2 YYDKDF (reference sequence). With 0 bases removed from V and 0 bases from J, the gap between germline ends came to 8 bases. The CDR3 DNA reads TGTGCCACCAGCAGAGATGCCTATATGAACACTGAAGCTTTCTTT. Protein product: CATSRDAYMNTEAFF.

This clone ranks as medium-sized. The chain employs TRBV5-6 and TRBJ2-5; D tentatively fits TRBD1 or TRBD2 (5 bases each). With 1 base removed from V and 0 bases from J, the gap between germline ends came to 13 bases. CDR1 is SGHDT, CDR2 YYEEEE, per germline. The CDR3 runs to 16 residues. In nucleotides, the CDR3 is TGTGCCAGCAGCTTGTTGGGGACGTGGTACCAAGAGACCCAGTACTTC. Its protein product is CASSLLGTWYQETQYF.

V and J are TRBV7-9 and TRBJ2-7, with 12 positions matching TRBD2. Germline CDR1 reads SEHNR; CDR2 reads FQNEAQ (reference sequence). The CDR3 contains 16 residues. V was pared by 3 bases and J by 0 bases, with 3 bases of the junction left unmatched. The CDR3 sequence is CASSFSLAGGSYEQYF. CDR3 bases: TGTGCCAGCAGCTTCTCACTAGCGGGAGGCTCCTACGAGCAGTACTTC.

This sequence joins TRBV15 and TRBJ2-3; 11 bases line up with TRBD2. Germline CDR1 is LNHNV and CDR2 is YYDKDF (reference sequence). V shed 1 base and J 3 bases; nucleotides not matched to a gene: 6. This CDR3 is 17 amino acids long. DNA for the CDR3: TGTGCCACCAGCAGAGGCATTAGCGGGAGGGGTACAGATACGCAGTATTTT. Amino acids: CATSRGISGRGTDTQYF.

The genes are TRBV29-1 and TRBJ1-1; 9 positions agree with TRBD1. The CDR3 extends over 14 amino acids. Trimming removed 1 base from V and 4 bases from J; junction bases left unmatched: 4. Germline-derived CDR1 and CDR2 are SQVTM and ANQGSEA. In DNA, the CDR3 is TGCAGCGTTGAAGTACAGGGGGCTGGCACTGAAGCTTTCTTT. It codes for CSVEVQGAGTEAFF.

The chain joins TRBV6-5 to TRBJ2-7; 7 bases align to TRBD1. The ends lost 2 bases at V and 5 bases at J; junction bases unmatched: 6. From germline, CDR1 is MNHEY and CDR2 SVGAGI. CDR3 length: 14 amino acids. In DNA form, the CDR3 reads TGTGCCAGCAGTTACGCAGTCGACAGGGACGAGCAGTACTTC. Residues: CASSYAVDRDEQYF.

This clone was found a few times. This chain uses TRBV2 with TRBJ1-2; 7 bases are a match to TRBD1. Germline V gene sequence: CDR1 SNHLY, CDR2 FYNNEI. The CDR3 is made up of 14 amino acids. J was trimmed by 4 bases and V by 1 base; bases with no gene match: 3. The CDR3 nucleotides are TGTGCCAGCAGTGAAGGGACAGGCGGCTATGGCTACACCTTC. Protein sequence: CASSEGTGGYGYTF.

The chain uses TRBV11-2 and TRBJ1-4; D uncertain. CDR1 SGHAT and CDR2 FQNNGV come from the germline V gene. The V and J ends lost 5 bases and 0 bases respectively, with 7 bases between them. The CDR3 runs 14 residues. CDR3 sequence reads: CASSHLPTNEKLFF. CDR3 sequence (DNA): TGTGCCAGCAGCCACCTCCCAACTAATGAAAAACTGTTTTTT.

This chain links TRBV27 with TRBJ2-1, with a tentative D call TRBD1 (6 bases). The V and J ends lost 5 bases and 4 bases respectively, with 9 bases between them. Germline lookup yields CDR1 MNHEY and CDR2 SMNVEV (reference sequence). CDR3 size: 13 residues. CDR3 in amino acids: CASSRTAYNEQFF. The DNA of the CDR3 is TGTGCCAGCAGTAGGACAGCTTACAATGAGCAGTTCTTC.

CDR3 region: CASSEISWTDNQPQHF. The CDR3 DNA reads TGTGCCAGCAGTGAAATCTCGTGGACAGATAATCAGCCCCAGCATTTT. The chain carries TRBV6-1 and TRBJ1-5, with D possibly matching TRBD1 (6 bases). CDR3 size: 16 residues. Germline CDR1 MNHNS, CDR2 SASEGT. The V end lost 2 bases, the J end lost 4 bases, and 15 bases lay between the germline ends.

This clone was counted only a few times. The chain uses TRBV7-9 and TRBJ1-1; D may be TRBD1 (5 bases). V was cut by 5 bases and J by 6 bases, with 13 bases left in between. The CDR3 length is 13 residues. Looked up from germline, CDR1 is SEHNR and CDR2 is FQNEAQ (reference sequence). The CDR3 loop reads CASSTRDGAEAFF. The CDR3 DNA sequence: TGTGCCAGCAGCACCCGGGACGGAGCTGAAGCTTTCTTT.

There are a few counts of this clone. V and J are TRBV6-5 and TRBJ1-2; weak D call: TRBD1 (6 bases). V shed 0 bases and J shed 0 bases, with 11 bases lying between them. The CDR3 runs 16 residues. The germline CDR1 and CDR2 sequences are MNHEY and SVGAGI. The CDR3, as DNA: TGTGCCAGCAGTTACTCGATGGGGGCCGCTAACTATGGCTACACCTTC. Its translation is CASSYSMGAANYGYTF.

This clone was recorded once. This sequence joins TRBV11-2 and TRBJ2-1; 7 bases agree with TRBD2. The length of the CDR3 is 13 residues. V shed 3 bases, J shed 12 bases, and the junction held 8 bases outside the gene matches. The germline CDR1 and CDR2 sequences are SGHAT and FQNNGV. The CDR3 protein is CASSFWSGDLQFF. In nucleotides, the CDR3 is TGTGCCAGCAGCTTCTGGAGCGGGGACCTGCAGTTCTTC.

The chain recombines TRBV27 with TRBJ2-5; the D is unclear. The J call may be in error: the DNA end matches TRBJ2-7 better. The CDR3 runs 13 residues. Germline CDR1 MNHEY, CDR2 SMNVEV (reference sequence). The CDR3 protein is CASSLWPESEQYF. The CDR3 coding sequence is TGTGCCAGCAGTTTATGGCCTGAATCCGAGCAGTACTTC.